A selection of T cell receptor beta chains follows, all from one sample in a study of spatial heterogeneity in lung cancer. Each CDR3 protein gets one entry after TCRdb re-called the 5' RACE reads with MiXCR. The sample has about 38,000 distinct CDR3 sequences, 4% to 6% seen once. The sequences come from PBMCs, collected at surgery. The receptors were gathered from a female donor with early-stage non-small cell lung cancer. The CDR3 runs from the conserved cysteine through the conserved F or W. A D gene is named only where the DNA matches it firmly. The size field is filled for only some rows; it gives once, few, many or a size class.

D gene,J gene,V gene,CDR3 length,clone size,CDR3 DNA,CDR3 protein
-,TRBJ2-7,TRBV11-2,13,medium-sized,TGTGCCAGCAGCAACATCCCCGCCTACGAGCAGTACTTC,CASSNIPAYEQYF
TRBD1,TRBJ1-2,TRBV9,15,many,TGTGCCAGCAGCGCGTTTTCCGGGACAGGGGAAGGCTACACCTTC,CASSAFSGTGEGYTF
-,TRBJ2-2,TRBV23-1,11,-,TGCGCCAGCCGCCCTAACGGGGAGCTGTTTTTT,CASRPNGELFF
TRBD1,TRBJ2-7,TRBV5-1,15,-,TGCGCCAGCAGCCCCGACAGGGTCTATGACTACGAGCAGTACTTC,CASSPDRVYDYEQYF
-,TRBJ1-1,TRBV9,12,many,TGTGCCAGCAGCGACACTCACACTGAAGCTTTCTTT,CASSDTHTEAFF
-,TRBJ2-7,TRBV28,14,many,TGTGCCAGCAGTGGAGAGGTGGGGGCCTACGAGCAGTACTTC,CASSGEVGAYEQYF
-,TRBJ2-3,TRBV20-1,14,few,TGCAGTGCTAGAGAGGTTTTCGACACAGATACGCAGTATTTT,CSAREVFDTDTQYF
-,TRBJ1-1,TRBV12-3/TRBV12-4,16,many,TGTGCCAGCAGTTTATGGGGTGAGGACATGAACACTGAAGCTTTCTTT,CASSLWGEDMNTEAFF
TRBD2,TRBJ2-7,TRBV27,16,many,TGTGCCAGCAGTCCCTTTGGGCTAGCGGGGTTCAACGAGCAGTACTTC,CASSPFGLAGFNEQYF
TRBD2,TRBJ2-5,TRBV6-5,15,-,TGTGCCAGCAGTTACACCCGGACTAGCGGGGAGACCCAGTACTTC,CASSYTRTSGETQYF